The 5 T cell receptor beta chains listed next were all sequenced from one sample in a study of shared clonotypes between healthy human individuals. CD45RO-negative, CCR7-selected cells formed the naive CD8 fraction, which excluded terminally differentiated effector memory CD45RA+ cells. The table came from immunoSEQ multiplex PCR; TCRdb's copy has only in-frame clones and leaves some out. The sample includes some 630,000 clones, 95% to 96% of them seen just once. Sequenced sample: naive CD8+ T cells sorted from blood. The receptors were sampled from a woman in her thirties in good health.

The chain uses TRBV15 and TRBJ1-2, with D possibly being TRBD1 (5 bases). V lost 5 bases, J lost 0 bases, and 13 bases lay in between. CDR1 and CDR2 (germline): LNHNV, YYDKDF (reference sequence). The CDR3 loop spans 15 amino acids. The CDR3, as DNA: TGTGCCACCAGCGGATCGGACAAATCTAACTATGGCTACACCTTC. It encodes CATSGSDKSNYGYTF.

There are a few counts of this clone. This CDR3 is CASSREARDHGYTF. The CDR3 bases are TGTGCCAGCAGCAGGGAGGCCAGGGATCATGGCTACACCTTC. This chain joins TRBV7-9 and TRBJ1-2, with D perhaps matching TRBD1 (5 bases). The length of the CDR3 is 14 residues. The germline gives CDR1 SEHNR, CDR2 FQNEAQ (reference sequence). V was pared by 5 bases and J by 6 bases, with 16 bases between.

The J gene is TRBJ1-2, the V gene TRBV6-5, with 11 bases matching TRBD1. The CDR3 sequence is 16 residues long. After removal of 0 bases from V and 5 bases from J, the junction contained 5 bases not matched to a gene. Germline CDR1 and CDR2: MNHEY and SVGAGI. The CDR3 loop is CASSYSGQGVEYGYTF. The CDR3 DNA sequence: TGTGCCAGCAGTTACTCGGGACAGGGGGTTGAATATGGCTACACCTTC.

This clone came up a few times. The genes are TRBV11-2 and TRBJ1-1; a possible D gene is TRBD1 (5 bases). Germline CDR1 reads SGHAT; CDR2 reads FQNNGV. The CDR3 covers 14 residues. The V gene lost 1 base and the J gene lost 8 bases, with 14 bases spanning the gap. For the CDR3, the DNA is TGTGCCAGCAGCTTAGTATCGGGGGGAGGCGAAGCTTTCTTT. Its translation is CASSLVSGGGEAFF.

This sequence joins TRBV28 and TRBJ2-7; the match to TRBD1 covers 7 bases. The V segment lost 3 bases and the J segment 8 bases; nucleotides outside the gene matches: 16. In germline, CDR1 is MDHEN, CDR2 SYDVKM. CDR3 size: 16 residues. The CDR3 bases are TGTGCCAGCAGTTTGCCTACCGGGACAGAGGTTATTCAGCAGTACTTC. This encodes CASSLPTGTEVIQQYF.